This TCR beta chain derives from a study of blood T cells in healthy people across ages. With a J-beta primer mix and a sample-barcoded 5' primer, a second PCR ran about 7 to 12 cycles. TCRdb analysed the 5' RACE reads with MiXCR anew, one entry per CDR3 protein. This sample yields about 1.4 million distinct CDR3 sequences, of which approximately 59% are seen a single time; over 5.5% belongs to the top ten. Looked up from germline, CDR1 is MDHEN and CDR2 is SYDVKM. CDR3 size: 13 residues. Trimming removed 5 bases from V and 8 bases from J; junction bases left unmatched: 8. The sequence was obtained from a man aged 18-30 years in good health. The rearrangement uses TRBV28 and TRBJ1-2; TRBD1 agrees at 7 bases. The sample was blood. CDR3 region: CASSIRGSGGYTF. CDR3 DNA sequence: TGTGCCAGCAGTATCAGGGGGTCGGGCGGCTACACCTTC.